The text below deals with one TCR beta chain. The target antigen is unknown. Measured with immunoSEQ multiplex PCR; TCRdb has only the in-frame clones, and not every one. The sample holds around 37,000 clones; roughly 78% are singletons and the top ten take 7.5% to 10%. Between the trimmed V and J ends, which lost 2 bases and 9 bases, there was a span of 5 bases. Germline V gene sequence: CDR1 MNHNY, CDR2 SVGAGI (reference sequence). The length of the CDR3 is 12 residues. Busulfan-fludarabine conditioning, marrow transplant, and cyclophosphamide on days +3 and +4 were administered. These data come from a study of T cells after posttransplantation cyclophosphamide. Whole-study findings and limits: Blood and skin or GI T cell repertoires showed limited TRB overlap. Later blood repertoires were often dominated by clones from the donor CD8+ memory compartment.

The TCR sequence derives from a female patient aged 40-50 years who received an allogeneic stem cell transplant from a related donor, was CMV-positive, and had no GVHD. Some T cells may trace back to the graft donor. This specimen consisted of CD4+ T cells sorted from blood, obtained approximately 1,900 days after a stem cell transplant with posttransplant cyclophosphamide. The genes are TRBV6-6 and TRBJ1-6, with D unclear. CDR3 residues: CASSYAGSPLHF. In nucleotides, the CDR3 is TGTGCCAGCAGTTACGCAGGTTCACCCCTCCACTTT.